The 2 T cell receptor beta chains below were found in one sample sequenced in a study of T cell clonality in common variable immunodeficiency. The assay was immunoSEQ multiplex PCR, and TCRdb's table has in-frame clones only and misses some. This repertoire holds 35,000 to 50,000 clones, and none appear only once. The specimen was peripheral blood mononuclear cells. These receptors originate from a person aged 18 to 70 in good health.

This clone came up a few times. From the germline J gene comes the end of the CDR3, since the read stops 3 residues before it. J is TRBJ2-7 and V is TRBV27; possible D gene TRBD2, 5 bases. The CDR3 is 12 amino acids. Germline V lookup: CDR1 MNHEY, CDR2 SMNVEV (reference sequence). Between the trimmed V and J ends, which lost 3 bases and 3 bases, there was a span of 6 bases. The covered CDR3 bases are TGTGCCAGCAGTTTCGGGGACTACGAG. Protein product: CASSFGDYE. The entire CDR3 reads CASSFGDYEQYF.

This clone has at least ten counts. The CDR3 end falls 3 residues outside the read, so it is completed with the germline J gene. The chain joins TRBV5-6 to TRBJ1-5; D perhaps matches TRBD1 (6 bases). CDR3 length: 15 residues. The V gene's germline CDR1 is SGHDT and CDR2 YYEEEE. V was cut by 4 bases and J by 2 bases, with 13 bases left in between. The DNA read from the CDR3 is TGTGCCAGCAGCCAGGGGTTGTTGGGCAATCAGCCC. Translation gives CASSQGLLGNQP. The entire CDR3 reads CASSQGLLGNQPQHF.